This T cell receptor (beta chain) comes out of a study of radiotherapy plus CTLA-4 blockade in lung cancer. Assay: immunoSEQ multiplex PCR; the TCRdb copy retains only in-frame clones and omits some. This sample has approximately 47,000 clones, with 75% to 90% found just once. The CDR3 is 17 residues long. The germline gives CDR1 SGHTA, CDR2 FQGTGA. Trimming stripped 2 bases from V and 3 bases from J, with 20 bases between. This clone was seen a few times. The chain recombines TRBV7-3 with TRBJ2-7, with no clear D. This clonotype was sampled from a human donor with non-small cell lung cancer who had stable disease on radiotherapy plus ipilimumab. The specimen was peripheral blood, collected from a patient treated with radiotherapy plus ipilimumab. CDR3 sequence reads: CASSLSASGSPNYEQYF. DNA for the CDR3: TGTGCCAGCAGCTTATCTGCCTCTGGTAGCCCCAACTACGAGCAGTACTTC.